The 26 T cell receptor beta chains given below trace back to one sample, sequenced in a study of CD8 T cells in ankylosing spondylitis. Using its own MiXCR run on the 5' RACE reads, TCRdb lists one record per CDR3 protein. The repertoire holds roughly 91,000 distinct CDR3 sequences, with roughly 8.3% as singletons. The specimen was blood, either unsorted or a sorted T cell fraction (not recorded which). Receptors originate from a male donor with ankylosing spondylitis or in good health (not recorded which).

The chain joins TRBV4-3 to TRBJ2-1; TRBD2 matches 9 bases. Germline-derived CDR1 and CDR2 are LGHNA and YSLEER. This CDR3 comprises 16 residues. The J segment lost 7 bases and the V segment lost 0 bases, leaving 7 bases of the junction unmatched. The CDR3 DNA reads TGCGCCAGCAGCCAAGATCGGGCGGGAGGGAATAATGAGCAGTTCTTC. As protein: CASSQDRAGGNNEQFF.

This clonotype has at least ten counts. The V call is TRBV20-1, the J call TRBJ2-3; 7 nucleotides match TRBD2. This CDR3 spans 15 amino acids. V gave up 3 bases and J gave up 2 bases; unmatched junction bases: 8. Germline V gives CDR1 DFQATT, CDR2 SNEGSKA (reference sequence). The CDR3 reads CSARPSSGYTDTQYF. The CDR3 DNA sequence: TGCAGTGCTAGGCCCTCTAGCGGCTACACAGATACGCAGTATTTT.

The sample holds many counts of this clonotype. The chain is built from TRBV20-1 and TRBJ2-4; a weak D match, TRBD2 (5 bases). CDR3 length equals 14 residues. Deletions cut 6 bases from V and 0 bases from J, with 12 bases between. Germline assignment: CDR1 DFQATT and CDR2 SNEGSKA (reference sequence). CDR3 region: CSAKSGLAKNIQYF. CDR3 nucleotides: TGCAGTGCCAAGAGCGGACTAGCCAAAAACATTCAGTACTTC.

This clonotype has ten or more counts. This chain uses TRBV4-2 with TRBJ2-2; TRBD2 aligns across 12 bases. Germline loops: CDR1 LGHNA, CDR2 YNFKEQ. V was clipped by 0 bases and J by 4 bases; unmatched bases: 3. CDR3 length: 17 amino acids. CDR3 sequence reads: CASSQDLAGGGTGELFF. The CDR3 bases are TGTGCCAGCAGCCAAGATCTAGCGGGGGGGGGCACCGGGGAGCTGTTTTTT.

This clonotype was counted at least ten times. The chain employs TRBV19 and TRBJ2-7; 7 positions match TRBD1. Trimming cost V 4 bases and J 1 base; bases outside gene matches: 4. CDR3 length equals 14 residues. Germline CDR1 is LNHDA and CDR2 is SQIVND (reference sequence). CDR3 sequence (DNA): TGTGCCAGTAGTAGGGGGACAGCTTCCTACGAGCAGTACTTC. This sequence encodes CASSRGTASYEQYF.

This clonotype was observed a few times. The V and J genes are TRBV9 and TRBJ1-2, with 8 bases aligning to TRBD1. The V and J ends lost 3 bases and 3 bases, in that order; junction bases with no gene match: 7. The CDR3 runs 15 residues. Per germline, CDR1 SGDLS and CDR2 YYNGEE. The CDR3 protein is CASSGPRQGYYGYTF. For the CDR3, the DNA is TGTGCCAGCAGCGGCCCCCGACAGGGGTACTATGGCTACACCTTC.

The chain links TRBV20-1 to TRBJ2-2; D may match TRBD1 or TRBD2 (5 bases each). Germline lookup yields CDR1 DFQATT and CDR2 SNEGSKA (reference sequence). The length of the CDR3 is 18 residues. Deletions cut 0 bases from V and 6 bases from J, with 23 bases between. This CDR3 reads CSARDARLGVESPGELFF. In DNA, the CDR3 is TGCAGTGCTAGAGATGCCCGCTTGGGGGTGGAGAGTCCCGGGGAGCTGTTTTTT.

This clonotype has ten or more counts. The chain joins TRBV18 to TRBJ2-7; TRBD1 might be the D (5 bases). V lost 5 bases, J lost 0 bases, and 14 bases lay in between. CDR1 is KGHSH, CDR2 LQKENI, per germline. The CDR3 extends over 15 amino acids. In nucleotides, the CDR3 is TGTGCCAGCTCAACCCTCGACAGTCTCTCCTACGAGCAGTACTTC. This sequence encodes CASSTLDSLSYEQYF. Together with reference TRBV18 and TRBJ2-7, the CDR3 gives the full variable domain: NAGVMQNPRHLVRRRGQEARLRCSPMKGHSHVYWYRQLPEEGLKFMVYLQKENIIDESGMPKERFSAEFPKEGPSILRIQQVVRGDSAAYFCASSTLDSLSYEQYFGPGTRLTVT.

The chain has TRBV2 and TRBJ2-1, with TRBD1 matching over 7 bases. Germline CDR1 is SNHLY and CDR2 is FYNNEI. The CDR3 is 14 amino acids. After removal of 3 bases from V and 8 bases from J, the junction contained 7 bases not matched to a gene. The CDR3 region is CASSDRGIFHEQFF. In nucleotides, the CDR3 is TGTGCCAGCAGTGACAGGGGGATATTCCATGAGCAGTTCTTC.

This clonotype was counted at least ten times. The chain carries TRBV20-1 and TRBJ2-1, with 7 nucleotides matching TRBD2. Germline V lookup: CDR1 DFQATT, CDR2 SNEGSKA (reference sequence). The J segment lost 10 bases and the V segment lost 6 bases, leaving 9 bases of the junction unmatched. This CDR3 has 12 residues. The DNA for the CDR3 is TGCAGTGCCCCCGAGGGCGGGAGCGAGCAGTTCTTC. Its translation is CSAPEGGSEQFF.

There are many counts of this clonotype. The CDR3 spells CASRGHLTNYGYTF. CDR3 nucleotides: TGTGCCAGCAGAGGACACTTGACTAACTATGGCTACACCTTC. The chain links TRBV12-3 or TRBV12-4 to TRBJ1-2; the D gene is possibly TRBD1 (5 bases). V lost 6 bases, J lost 0 bases, and 11 bases lay in between. The length of the CDR3 is 14 residues.

This clonotype was found many times. The genes are TRBV5-1 and TRBJ2-7; 9 bases align to TRBD2. Germline V lookup: CDR1 SGHRS, CDR2 YFSETQ. Unmatched junction bases numbered 7, after V lost 0 bases and J lost 6 bases. The CDR3 is made up of 15 amino acids. CDR3 region: CASSLEPGLASEQYF. The DNA of the CDR3 is TGCGCCAGCAGCTTGGAGCCGGGACTAGCTTCCGAGCAGTACTTC.

This clonotype was detected ten times or more. The V gene is TRBV5-1, the J gene TRBJ2-3; unclear D gene. In germline, CDR1 is SGHRS, CDR2 YFSETQ. The CDR3 is 13 residues long. The V end was cut by 4 bases, the J end by 0 bases, with 6 bases between. DNA for the CDR3: TGCGCCAGCAGCGAGGTTAGCACAGATACGCAGTATTTT. This translates into CASSEVSTDTQYF.

This clonotype was counted ten times or more. At one end the junction does not follow the germline gene, possibly because of a read error. The V call is TRBV20-1, the J call TRBJ2-7, with TRBD2 matching 9 bases. The CDR3 covers 14 residues. Per germline, CDR1 DFQATT and CDR2 SNEGSKA (reference sequence). CDR3 sequence: CSARPPGLAASMNF. CDR3 sequence (DNA): TGCAGTGCTAGACCGCCGGGACTAGCAGCTTCAATGAACTTC.

This clonotype was counted many times. The chain joins TRBV7-2 to TRBJ1-1; D is uncertain. The V gene lost 3 bases and the J gene lost 0 bases, with 11 bases spanning the gap. The CDR3 is 15 residues long. The germline gives CDR1 SGHTA, CDR2 FQGNSA. The CDR3, as DNA: TGTGCCAGCAGCTTTCCCCTCGGCCTGAACACTGAAGCTTTCTTT. Its protein product is CASSFPLGLNTEAFF.

This clonotype was seen only a few times. The chain uses TRBV3-1 and TRBJ2-7; the D is unclear. The CDR3 runs 16 residues. Trimming shortened V by 4 bases and J by 2 bases, and 18 bases separated the two germline ends. CDR1 is LGHDT, CDR2 YNNKEL, per germline (reference sequence). The CDR3: CASSPLRRDPAYEQYF. The CDR3, as DNA: TGTGCCAGCAGCCCCCTGAGGCGAGACCCTGCCTACGAGCAGTACTTC.

A remark on this clonotype: A clone one base away is much larger, so this may be a read error. The chain links TRBV6-5 to TRBJ2-3; TRBD1 agrees at 10 bases. Trimming removed 2 bases from V and 5 bases from J; junction bases left unmatched: 10. The CDR3 has 17 amino acids. CDR1 MNHEY and CDR2 SVGAGI come from the germline V gene. CDR3 region: CASSYRGTGVEVDTQYF. The CDR3 DNA sequence: TGTGCCAGCAGTTACCGAGGGACAGGGGTGGAGGTAGATACGCAGTATTTT.

V and J are TRBV7-2 and TRBJ1-1, with D possibly TRBD1 on 6 matching bases. Germline CDR1 SGHTA, CDR2 FQGNSA. Trimming removed 4 bases at V and 8 bases at J, with 14 bases between. This CDR3 region has 13 residues. CDR3 amino acids: CASSYPGGLEAFF. The CDR3, as DNA: TGTGCCAGCAGCTATCCCGGGGGCCTGGAAGCTTTCTTT.

There are many counts of this clonotype. This chain uses TRBV7-8 with TRBJ2-5; 7 bases match TRBD2. The ends lost 2 bases at V and 4 bases at J; junction bases unmatched: 7. Germline V CDR1 and CDR2: SGHVS, FQNEAQ. CDR3 length: 15 amino acids. The CDR3 region is CASSLYPGLTETQYF. In DNA, the CDR3 is TGTGCCAGCAGCTTATACCCGGGACTAACAGAGACCCAGTACTTC.

A few counts support this clonotype. The chain links TRBV7-9 to TRBJ2-1, with unresolved D. CDR3 length: 17 amino acids. Trimming took 1 base from V and 0 from J, leaving 13 bases between them. Germline V gives CDR1 SEHNR, CDR2 FQNEAQ (reference sequence). CDR3 sequence: CASSLGAISLSYNEQFF. CDR3 sequence (DNA): TGTGCCAGCAGCTTAGGGGCGATCTCCCTCTCCTACAATGAGCAGTTCTTC.

This clonotype appeared many times. J is TRBJ1-5 and V is TRBV20-1; D is unresolved. Germline-derived CDR1 and CDR2 are DFQATT and SNEGSKA (reference sequence). V was clipped by 1 base and J by 4 bases, with 11 bases between them. This CDR3 spans 14 amino acids. The DNA for the CDR3 is TGCAGTGCTAGAGGGGCCGGTACTAATCAGCCCCAGCATTTT. It is translated as CSARGAGTNQPQHF.

This clonotype has a count of ten or more. The chain couples TRBV12-3 or TRBV12-4 to TRBJ1-5; TRBD1 aligns across 7 bases. J lost 4 bases, V lost 4 bases, and 4 bases had no gene match. This CDR3 region has 14 residues. The CDR3, as DNA: TGTGCCAGCAGTTACGTACAGGGGAATCAGCCCCAGCATTTT. This sequence encodes CASSYVQGNQPQHF.

As concerns this clonotype: Just one base apart from a much larger clone, this may be a read error. This chain connects TRBV7-3 to TRBJ2-2, with TRBD2 as a possible D gene (5 bases). Germline V gene data show CDR1 as SGHTA and CDR2 as FQGTGA. The CDR3 contains 12 residues. V gave up 8 bases and J gave up 7 bases, with 11 bases separating them. In nucleotides, the CDR3 is TGTGCCAGCGGACTGGGCATCGGGGAGCTGTTTTTT. Translating gives CASGLGIGELFF.

This clonotype appeared many times. The chain carries TRBV5-1 and TRBJ2-2, with D perhaps matching TRBD2 (5 bases). Germline CDR1 is SGHRS and CDR2 is YFSETQ. With 4 bases removed from V and 1 base from J, the gap between germline ends came to 17 bases. The CDR3 extends over 17 amino acids. CDR3 DNA: TGCGCCAGCAGCCTGCGCATAACCGGGAAGAACACCGGGGAGCTGTTTTTT. Its translation is CASSLRITGKNTGELFF.

This clonotype was detected many times. This chain links TRBV20-1 with TRBJ2-7, with D tentatively TRBD1 (6 bases). This CDR3 is built from 16 residues. Germline V gives CDR1 DFQATT, CDR2 SNEGSKA (reference sequence). V lost 4 bases to trimming and J lost 6 bases, with 25 bases between them. The chain's CDR3 is CSAIKSQTGTSGEQYF. Here the CDR3 DNA reads TGCAGTGCTATCAAATCACAGACCGGGACAAGCGGCGAGCAGTACTTC.

This clonotype appeared many times. CDR3 DNA: TGTGCCAGCAGCTTTACAGAAAATCAGCCCCAGCATTTT. Translated, it gives CASSFTENQPQHF. V gene TRBV7-2 combines with J gene TRBJ1-5; no clear D gene. The CDR3 loop spans 13 amino acids. V lost 3 bases to trimming and J lost 4 bases, with 7 bases between them. CDR1 is SGHTA, CDR2 FQGNSA, per germline.